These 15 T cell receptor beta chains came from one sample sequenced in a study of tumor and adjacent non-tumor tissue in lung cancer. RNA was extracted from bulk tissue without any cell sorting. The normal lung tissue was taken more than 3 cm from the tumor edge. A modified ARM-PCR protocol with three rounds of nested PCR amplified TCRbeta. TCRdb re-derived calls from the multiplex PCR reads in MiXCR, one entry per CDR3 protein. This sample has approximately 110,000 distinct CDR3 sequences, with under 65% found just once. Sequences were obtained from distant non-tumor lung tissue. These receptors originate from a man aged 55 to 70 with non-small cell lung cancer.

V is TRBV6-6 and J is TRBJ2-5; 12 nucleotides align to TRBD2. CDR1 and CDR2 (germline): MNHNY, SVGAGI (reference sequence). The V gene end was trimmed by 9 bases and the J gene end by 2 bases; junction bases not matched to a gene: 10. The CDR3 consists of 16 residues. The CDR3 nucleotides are TGTGCCAGTAGCCGAGGACTAGCGGGGCGTCAAGAGACCCAGTACTTC. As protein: CASSRGLAGRQETQYF.

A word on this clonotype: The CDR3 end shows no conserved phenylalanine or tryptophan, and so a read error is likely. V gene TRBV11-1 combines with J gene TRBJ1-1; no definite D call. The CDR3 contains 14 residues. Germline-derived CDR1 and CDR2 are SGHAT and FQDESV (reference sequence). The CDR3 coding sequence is TGTACCAGCAGCTTATCGGCGGGCGTGACTGAAGCTTTCATT. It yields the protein CTSSLSAGVTEAFI.

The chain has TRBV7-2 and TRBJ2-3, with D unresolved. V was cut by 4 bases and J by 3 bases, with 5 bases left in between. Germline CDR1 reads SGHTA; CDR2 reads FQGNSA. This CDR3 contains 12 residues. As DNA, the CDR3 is TGTGCCAGCAGCTCCACTACAGATACGCAGTATTTT. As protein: CASSSTTDTQYF. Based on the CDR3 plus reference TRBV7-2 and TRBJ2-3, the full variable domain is GAGVSQSPSNKVTEKGKDVELRCDPISGHTALYWYRQSLGQGLEFLIYFQGNSAPDKSGLPSDRFSAERTGGSVSTLTIQRTQQEDSAVYLCASSSTTDTQYFGPGTRLTVL.

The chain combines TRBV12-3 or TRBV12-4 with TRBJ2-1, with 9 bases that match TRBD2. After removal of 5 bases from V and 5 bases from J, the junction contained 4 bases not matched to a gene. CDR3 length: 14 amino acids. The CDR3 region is CASSQTSGNNEQFF. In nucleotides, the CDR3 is TGTGCCAGCAGTCAGACTAGCGGCAACAATGAGCAGTTCTTC.

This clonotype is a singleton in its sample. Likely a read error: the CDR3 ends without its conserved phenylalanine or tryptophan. The CDR3 is CVSSKTGTSGNNEQFL. The CDR3 region has the DNA TGTGTCAGCAGTAAAACCGGGACTAGCGGGAACAATGAGCAGTTCCTC. The chain has TRBV6-1 and TRBJ2-1, with TRBD2 matching over 13 bases. CDR1 and CDR2 from the germline V gene are MNHNS and SASEGT. The CDR3 length is 16 residues.

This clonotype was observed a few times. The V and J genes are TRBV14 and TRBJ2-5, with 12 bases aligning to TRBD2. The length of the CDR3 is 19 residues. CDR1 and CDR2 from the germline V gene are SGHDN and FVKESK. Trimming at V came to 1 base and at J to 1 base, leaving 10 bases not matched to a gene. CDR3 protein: CASSQAGETSGGLQETQYF. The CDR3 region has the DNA TGTGCCAGCAGCCAAGCTGGGGAGACTAGCGGGGGTCTCCAAGAGACCCAGTACTTC.

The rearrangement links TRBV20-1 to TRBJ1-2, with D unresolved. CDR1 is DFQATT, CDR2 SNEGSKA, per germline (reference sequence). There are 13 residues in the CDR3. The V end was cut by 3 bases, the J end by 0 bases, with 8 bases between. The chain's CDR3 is CSARDVANYGYTF. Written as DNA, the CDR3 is TGCAGTGCTAGGGACGTAGCTAACTATGGCTACACCTTC.

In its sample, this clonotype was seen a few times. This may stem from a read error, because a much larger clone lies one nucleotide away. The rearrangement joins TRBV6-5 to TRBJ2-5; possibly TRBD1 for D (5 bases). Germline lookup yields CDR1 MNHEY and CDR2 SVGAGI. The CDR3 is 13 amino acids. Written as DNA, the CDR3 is TGTGCCAGCAGCCCAGGGTTGCTGAAGACCCTGTACTTC. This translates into CASSPGLLKTLYF.

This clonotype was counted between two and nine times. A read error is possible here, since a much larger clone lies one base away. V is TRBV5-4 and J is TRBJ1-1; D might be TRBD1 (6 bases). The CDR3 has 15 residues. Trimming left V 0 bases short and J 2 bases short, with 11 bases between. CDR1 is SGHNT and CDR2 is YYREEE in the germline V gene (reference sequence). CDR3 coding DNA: TGTGCCAGCAGCTTGGGACAGGATATAAACACTGAAGCTTTCTTT. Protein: CASSLGQDINTEAFF.

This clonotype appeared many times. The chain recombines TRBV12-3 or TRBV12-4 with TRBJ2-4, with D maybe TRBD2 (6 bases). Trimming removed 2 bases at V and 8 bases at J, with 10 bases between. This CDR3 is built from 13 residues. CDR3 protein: CASSLRRGHIQYF. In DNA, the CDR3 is TGTGCCAGCAGTTTAAGGAGGGGACACATTCAGTACTTC.

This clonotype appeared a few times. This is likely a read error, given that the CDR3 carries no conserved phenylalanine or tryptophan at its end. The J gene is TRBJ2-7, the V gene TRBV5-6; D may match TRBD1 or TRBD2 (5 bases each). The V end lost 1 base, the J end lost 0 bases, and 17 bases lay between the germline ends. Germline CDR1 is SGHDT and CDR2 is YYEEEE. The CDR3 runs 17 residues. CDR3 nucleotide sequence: TGTGCCAGCAGCTTGAGCCGAGGGGCCCGCAGCTCCTACGAGCAGTACTTG. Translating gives CASSLSRGARSSYEQYL.

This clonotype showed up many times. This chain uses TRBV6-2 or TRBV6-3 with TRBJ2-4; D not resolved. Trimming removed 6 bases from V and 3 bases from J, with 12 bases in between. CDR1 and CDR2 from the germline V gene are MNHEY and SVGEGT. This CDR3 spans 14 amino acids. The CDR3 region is CASSVEVSKNIQYF. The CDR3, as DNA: TGTGCCAGCAGCGTAGAGGTTAGCAAAAACATTCAGTACTTC.

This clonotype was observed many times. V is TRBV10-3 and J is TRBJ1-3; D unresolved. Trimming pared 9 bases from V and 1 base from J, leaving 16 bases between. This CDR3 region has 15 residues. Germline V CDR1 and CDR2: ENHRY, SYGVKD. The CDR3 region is CAISEGYNSGNTIYF. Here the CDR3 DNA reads TGTGCCATTTCCGAGGGATACAATTCTGGAAACACCATATATTTT.

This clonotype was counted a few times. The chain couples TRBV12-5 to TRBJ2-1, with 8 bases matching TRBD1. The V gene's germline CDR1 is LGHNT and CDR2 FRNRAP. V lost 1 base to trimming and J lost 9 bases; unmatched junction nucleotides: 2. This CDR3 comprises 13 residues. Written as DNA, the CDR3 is TGTGCTAGTGGTTTGGGACAGGGGATTGAGCAGTTCTTC. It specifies CASGLGQGIEQFF.

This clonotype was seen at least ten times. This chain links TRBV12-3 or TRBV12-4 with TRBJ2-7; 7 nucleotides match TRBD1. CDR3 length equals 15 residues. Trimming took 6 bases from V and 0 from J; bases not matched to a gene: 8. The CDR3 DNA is TGTGCCAGCAGGGGCCCAGGGGGTTCCTCCTACGAGCAGTACTTC. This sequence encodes CASRGPGGSSYEQYF.